A selection of T cell receptor beta chains follows, all from one sample in a study of cytomegalovirus exposure and HLA in healthy donors. Assay used: immunoSEQ multiplex PCR; TCRdb lists only in-frame clones, some missing. The sample holds around 150,000 clones, roughly 74% seen once. Sequenced material: PBMCs. The receptor source for this set is a male donor in good health and CMV-seronegative. Both conserved end residues are part of each CDR3. The D gene is left open where the match is weak. The size field is filled for only some rows; it gives once, few, many or a size class.

v_gene,abundance,j_gene,d_gene,CDR3nt,CDR3aa
TRBV30,-,TRBJ2-2,-,TGTGCCTGGAGTGTACTCGTATCCGGGGAGCTGTTTTTT,CAWSVLVSGELFF
TRBV5-1,-,TRBJ1-4,-,TGCGCCAGCAGCTTGCAGGGCTTTAATGAAAAACTGTTTTTT,CASSLQGFNEKLFF
TRBV18,-,TRBJ2-7,-,TGTGCCAGCTCCCCCTTCGAGGGACACTACGAGCAGTACTTC,CASSPFEGHYEQYF
TRBV11-2,-,TRBJ2-3,-,TGTGCCAGCAGAACGTCAGGGGTAGCGGATACGCAGTATTTT,CASRTSGVADTQYF
TRBV6-5,-,TRBJ1-1,-,TGTGCCAGCAGTTACGCCAGGGACACTGAAGCTTTCTTT,CASSYARDTEAFF
TRBV27,-,TRBJ2-2,TRBD1,TGTGCCAGCAGTCCCCAAGACAGGGTGAGGACCGGGGAGCTGTTTTTT,CASSPQDRVRTGELFF
TRBV5-1,-,TRBJ1-1,-,TGCGCCAGCAGACTTCAGGGAAGTACTGAAGCTTTCTTT,CASRLQGSTEAFF
TRBV30,-,TRBJ2-1,TRBD2,TGTGCCTGGAGTGTAGGACTAGCGGCCTACAATGAGCAGTTCTTC,CAWSVGLAAYNEQFF
TRBV5-5,medium-sized,TRBJ1-1,TRBD1,TGTGCCAGCAGCTTGGCGGGAACAGGGGGCACTGAAGCTTTCTTT,CASSLAGTGGTEAFF
TRBV7-9,few,TRBJ2-7,-,TGTGCCAGCAGCTCCCCGGACAGTTCGTCCTACGAGCAGTACTTC,CASSSPDSSSYEQYF
TRBV5-1,-,TRBJ1-3,-,TGCGCCAGCAGCTTGGGGTTCGGGGATGGAAACACCATATATTTT,CASSLGFGDGNTIYF
TRBV10-3,-,TRBJ1-1,TRBD1,TGTGCCATCAGCGAAGGGACAGGGGGCACTGAAGCTTTCTTT,CAISEGTGGTEAFF
TRBV4-2,-,TRBJ2-7,-,TGTGCCAGCAGCCAAGAATGGCTAGTCTTACAAGAGGGCTCCTACGAGCAGTACTTC,CASSQEWLVLQEGSYEQYF
TRBV6-1,-,TRBJ1-5,-,TGTGCCAGCAGTGACGGTTTGGGGACTTTTAGCAATCAGCCCCAGCATTTT,CASSDGLGTFSNQPQHF
TRBV7-9,-,TRBJ2-5,-,TGTGCCAGCAGCTTAGAGAGGGAGACCCAGTACTTC,CASSLERETQYF
TRBV27,-,TRBJ2-2,TRBD2,TGTGCCAGCGGACTAGCGGGAGCTGTCACCGGGGAGCTGTTTTTT,CASGLAGAVTGELFF
TRBV27,-,TRBJ2-7,TRBD1,TGTGCCAGCGCCGACAGGGACTACGAGCAGTACTTC,CASADRDYEQYF
TRBV7-3,-,TRBJ2-6,TRBD1,TGTGCCAGCAGCCCAGGACAGGCTGGGGCCAACGTCCTGACTTTC,CASSPGQAGANVLTF
TRBV4-2,-,TRBJ2-1,TRBD2,TGTGCCAGCAGCCAAGGACTAGCGGGAGAGGGCCCCTACAATGAGCAGTTCTTC,CASSQGLAGEGPYNEQFF
TRBV7-3,-,TRBJ2-5,-,TGTGCCAGCAGCTTAAATCAGGGAGAGACCCAGTACTTC,CASSLNQGETQYF
TRBV10-3,-,TRBJ2-1,TRBD2,TGTGCCATCAGTGAGTCCAGCCTAGCGGGAGTGTCAAATGAGCAGTTCTTC,CAISESSLAGVSNEQFF